Listed here are 8 T cell receptor beta chains from one sample, sequenced in a study of cytomegalovirus exposure and HLA in healthy donors. The PCR made use of 60 Vbeta and 13 Jbeta primers. Measured with immunoSEQ multiplex PCR; TCRdb has only the in-frame clones, and not every one. The repertoire holds more than 95,000 clones, with more than 65% as singletons. The source material was PBMCs. These receptors were obtained from a woman aged 60-75 years in good health and CMV-seropositive.

This clone was seen a few times. The chain has TRBV11-3 and TRBJ1-1; D is perhaps TRBD1 (5 bases). This CDR3 has 14 residues. V was pared by 7 bases and J by 3 bases, with 15 bases between. The V gene's germline CDR1 is SGHNT and CDR2 YENEEA. CDR3 region: CASTISLRDTEAFF. CDR3 sequence (DNA): TGTGCCAGCACAATTAGTCTCAGGGACACTGAAGCTTTCTTT.

The chain couples TRBV5-1 to TRBJ1-1; D not certain. The V and J ends lost 2 bases and 1 base respectively, with 9 bases between them. The germline V gene has CDR1 SGHRS and CDR2 YFSETQ. CDR3 length: 14 amino acids. The CDR3 DNA follows: TGCGCCAGCAGCTTTTCCGGTCGGAACACTGAAGCTTTCTTT. The encoded protein is CASSFSGRNTEAFF.

V gene TRBV11-3 combines with J gene TRBJ1-1; perhaps TRBD1 as D (5 bases). The germline CDR1 and CDR2 sequences are SGHNT and YENEEA. Trimming removed 6 bases from V and 1 base from J, with 24 bases in between. The length of the CDR3 is 18 residues. CDR3 loop: CASSYSPEEGRGNTEAFF. The CDR3 DNA reads as TGTGCCAGCAGTTACAGCCCGGAGGAGGGGAGGGGGAACACTGAAGCTTTCTTT.

This sequence joins TRBV6-6 and TRBJ2-7, with 7 bases that match TRBD1. Germline lookup yields CDR1 MNHNY and CDR2 SVGAGI (reference sequence). V trimming: 2 bases; J trimming: 6 bases; junction bases outside the gene matches: 7. The CDR3 totals 14 residues. The CDR3 bases are TGTGCCAGCAGTTACGCCGACAGGGTGGCCGAGCAGTACTTC. Amino acids: CASSYADRVAEQYF.

In DNA form, the CDR3 reads TGTGCCAGCAGCGGACTAGCGGAGGCCCCGGAGGGCAATGAGCAGTTCTTC. It encodes CASSGLAEAPEGNEQFF. The V call is TRBV9, the J call TRBJ2-1, with 9 bases matching TRBD2. Germline lookup yields CDR1 SGDLS and CDR2 YYNGEE. The CDR3 totals 17 residues. V shed 3 bases, J shed 6 bases, and the junction held 13 bases outside the gene matches.

The chain joins TRBV19 to TRBJ1-2, with no clear D. The CDR3 consists of 12 residues. CDR1 is LNHDA, CDR2 SQIVND, per germline (reference sequence). The V and J ends lost 6 bases and 0 bases respectively, with 5 bases between them. CDR3 sequence reads: CASRQANYGYTF. CDR3 nucleotides: TGTGCCAGTAGGCAGGCTAACTATGGCTACACCTTC. Combining the CDR3 with reference TRBV19 and TRBJ1-2 gives the whole variable domain DGGITQSPKYLFRKEGQNVTLSCEQNLNHDAMYWYRQDPGQGLRLIYYSQIVNDFQKGDIAEGYSVSREKKESFPLTVTSAQKNPTAFYLCASRQANYGYTFGSGTRLTVV.

The chain combines TRBV18 with TRBJ1-4; D possibly corresponds to TRBD1 (5 bases). The length of the CDR3 is 14 residues. Germline V gene data show CDR1 as KGHSH and CDR2 as LQKENI. The V and J ends lost 8 bases and 3 bases respectively, with 13 bases between them. As DNA, the CDR3 is TGTGCCAGCGCCCCCAGGGAGGCTAATGAAAAACTGTTTTTT. Protein sequence: CASAPREANEKLFF.

CDR3 amino acids: CASSEKTGDYGYTF. CDR3 DNA sequence: TGTGCCAGCAGTGAAAAGACAGGGGACTATGGCTACACCTTC. J is TRBJ1-2 and V is TRBV6-1; 8 positions match TRBD1. The ends lost 2 bases at V and 3 bases at J; junction bases unmatched: 2. This CDR3 region has 14 residues. Germline CDR1 is MNHNS and CDR2 is SASEGT.